The rows below give T cell receptor beta chains drawn from one sample of a study of blood T cell repertoires in COVID-19. Some clones are missing from TCRdb's copy, which holds only in-frame ones; the method was immunoSEQ multiplex PCR. The sample has roughly 160,000 clones, roughly 80% seen once; the top ten hold roughly 2%. The source material was peripheral blood. The source of these receptors is a woman of 80 years or more with acute or convalescent COVID-19. CDR3s include the opening cysteine and the closing phenylalanine or tryptophan. A D gene is named only where the DNA matches it firmly. Size tells how often a clone was seen (once, few, many) or the class of an expanded clone, and some rows leave it out.

d_call j_call clone_size v_call cdr3_aa cdr3_nt
TRBD1 TRBJ2-7 NA TRBV30 CAWSSLTGTGYEQYF TGTGCCTGGAGTTCACTTACCGGGACAGGTTACGAGCAGTACTTC
NA TRBJ1-5 few TRBV19 CASRAQGLGNQPQHF TGTGCCAGTAGAGCACAGGGTCTGGGCAATCAGCCCCAGCATTTT
TRBD2 TRBJ2-7 NA TRBV6-2/TRBV6-3 CTSSTPGGRYEQYF TGTACCAGCAGTACCCCGGGAGGTCGCTACGAGCAGTACTTC
TRBD1 TRBJ2-5 once TRBV5-1 CASSLPRGRETQYF TGCGCCAGCAGCCTACCCAGGGGGCGGGAGACCCAGTACTTC
TRBD1 TRBJ1-3 NA TRBV5-1 CASSPDRAGNTIYF TGCGCCAGCAGCCCAGACAGGGCGGGAAACACCATATATTTT
TRBD1 TRBJ2-5 NA TRBV7-9 CASTPRTGGGETQYF TGTGCCAGCACTCCGAGAACAGGGGGAGGAGAGACCCAGTACTTC
NA TRBJ2-7 NA TRBV15 CATSRDRGTYEQYF TGTGCCACCAGCAGAGACCGGGGAACGTACGAGCAGTACTTC
TRBD1 TRBJ2-4 once TRBV12-3/TRBV12-4 CASSLGTGNIQYF TGTGCCAGCAGCCTCGGGACAGGAAACATTCAGTACTTC
NA TRBJ2-7 few TRBV5-1 CASSLDREVYEQYF TGCGCCAGCAGCTTAGACAGGGAGGTTTACGAGCAGTACTTC
TRBD1 TRBJ1-2 NA TRBV5-6 CASSLANRGTESGYTF TGTGCCAGCAGCTTGGCGAACAGGGGCACCGAATCTGGCTACACCTTC
TRBD2 TRBJ2-1 NA TRBV11-2 CASSLLAGPINEQFF TGTGCCAGCAGCTTATTAGCGGGGCCTATCAATGAGCAGTTCTTC
TRBD1 TRBJ1-4 NA TRBV7-9 CASSLAGQGSNEKLFF TGTGCCAGCAGCTTAGCCGGACAGGGGTCTAATGAAAAACTGTTTTTT
NA TRBJ2-6 NA TRBV4-1 CASSQEWPSSGANVLTF TGCGCCAGCAGCCAAGAATGGCCGTCCTCTGGGGCCAACGTCCTGACTTTC
TRBD1 TRBJ1-2 NA TRBV5-1 CASSMGQGNYGYTF TGCGCCAGCAGCATGGGACAGGGCAACTATGGCTACACCTTC
NA TRBJ1-2 NA TRBV2 CASSDLRAANYGYTF TGTGCCAGCAGCGACCTCAGGGCGGCTAACTATGGCTACACCTTC
NA TRBJ1-4 NA TRBV4-2 CASSQVAGGGRGLNEKLFF TGTGCCAGCAGCCAAGTTGCGGGGGGAGGTAGGGGGTTGAATGAAAAACTGTTTTTT
TRBD2 TRBJ2-5 NA TRBV7-2 CASSSGLAGGQETQYF TGTGCCAGCAGCTCGGGACTAGCGGGAGGGCAAGAGACCCAGTACTTC
NA TRBJ1-2 NA TRBV4-1 CASSQSSTGLSYGYTF TGCGCCAGCAGCCAATCATCTACCGGACTTTCCTATGGCTACACCTTC
NA TRBJ1-5 NA TRBV19 CASSINPSDSEQHF TGTGCCAGTAGTATCAATCCATCAGATTCCGAACAGCATTTT